This TCR beta chain was captured in a study of T-cell reconstitution after alpha-beta-depleted transplantation in children. Germline lookup yields CDR1 SGHTA and CDR2 FQGNSA. V shed 3 bases and J shed 8 bases, with 17 bases lying between them. The CDR3 length is 15 residues. TCRbeta library construction was performed incorporating unique molecular identifiers. TCRdb reprocessed the PCR reads via MiXCR and lists one record per CDR3 protein. There are hundreds of thousands of distinct CDR3 sequences in the sample; about 31% occur only once, and approximately 2.3% lies in the top ten. V and J are TRBV7-2 and TRBJ2-1; possibly TRBD2 for D (7 bases). The receptor was isolated from a human donor who donated a stem cell graft to a child with aplastic anemia. Material: PBMCs from the stem cell graft donor, obtained from the stem cell graft. CDR3 bases: TGTGCCAGCAGCTTGGGGGGGCCTGCCGGCGATGAGCAGTTCTTC. Amino acids: CASSLGGPAGDEQFF.